This is a list of T cell receptor beta chains from one sample in a study of graft-versus-host responses after intestinal transplantation. The data were produced by immunoSEQ multiplex PCR, yet TCRdb's version contains in-frame clones alone and is incomplete. This table holds approximately 130,000 clones, about 92% found once. Their antigens remain unidentified. The sample here was unstimulated CD4+ T cells sorted from spleen or lymph node cells, taken before intestinal transplant. Receptors originate from a human donor who received an intestinal transplant. CDR3s include the opening cysteine and the closing phenylalanine or tryptophan. D genes are given only for firm matches. Clone size is given for some rows only: seen once, a few or many times, or a class if the clone is expanded.

V gene,D gene,clone size,J gene,CDR3 DNA,CDR3 protein
TRBV5-1,NA,NA,TRBJ2-6,TGCGCCAGCAGCTTGACAGTAGCCCCGGCTGGGGCCAACGTCCTGACTTTC,CASSLTVAPAGANVLTF
TRBV13,NA,once,TRBJ2-3,TGTGCCAGCAGCTTTAGGCAGGGGCACACAGATACGCAGTATTTT,CASSFRQGHTDTQYF
TRBV9,NA,NA,TRBJ2-5,TGTGCCAGCAGCCCGAGACAGAGGGAGACCCAGTACTTC,CASSPRQRETQYF
TRBV4-2,NA,NA,TRBJ1-1,TGTGCCAGCAGCCAAGATCCCGGGGGAGTCACTGAAGCTTTCTTT,CASSQDPGGVTEAFF
TRBV29-1,NA,NA,TRBJ2-1,TGCAGCGTTGAAGGGGGCTCCTACAATGAGCAGTTCTTC,CSVEGGSYNEQFF
TRBV4-2,TRBD2,NA,TRBJ2-1,TGTGCCAGCAGCCCGCTGGGACTAGCGGGGGGGAATGAGCAGTTCTTC,CASSPLGLAGGNEQFF
TRBV29-1,TRBD1,NA,TRBJ1-1,TGCAGCGTGGGAGGGACAGGGGGCACTGAAGCTTTCTTT,CSVGGTGGTEAFF
TRBV11-3,TRBD1,NA,TRBJ2-2,TGTGCCAGCAGCCCCAACTTCAGGGGGCGCCCCGGGGAGCTGTTTTTT,CASSPNFRGRPGELFF
TRBV2,TRBD2,NA,TRBJ2-1,TGTGCCAGCAGTCAAGGTCTAGCGGGGGGGCCCTATGAGCAGTTCTTC,CASSQGLAGGPYEQFF
TRBV5-6,NA,NA,TRBJ2-3,TGTGCCAGCAGCTTGGGCGGGGTCGATACGCAGTATTTT,CASSLGGVDTQYF
TRBV6-1,TRBD2,NA,TRBJ2-5,TGTGCCAGCAGCCGGGGGGGCTCTGGGGAGACCCAGTACTTC,CASSRGGSGETQYF
TRBV5-1,NA,once,TRBJ2-7,TGCGCCAGCAGCATAGACGGACCCAGCTCCTACGAGCAGTACTTC,CASSIDGPSSYEQYF
TRBV15,TRBD1,NA,TRBJ1-3,TGTGCCACCAGCAGAGTCAGTTACGGACAGGGGACTGGAAACACCATATATTTT,CATSRVSYGQGTGNTIYF
TRBV18,NA,NA,TRBJ2-2,TGTGCCAGCTCGCGGACTTACCAGAACACCGGGGAGCTGTTTTTT,CASSRTYQNTGELFF
TRBV6-1,NA,NA,TRBJ1-5,TGTGCCAGCGATCTGGGACTTATAAATCAGCCCCAGCATTTT,CASDLGLINQPQHF
TRBV5-1,TRBD1,NA,TRBJ1-3,TGCGCCAGCAGTCGAGACCACAGGGGATCTGGAAACACCATATATTTT,CASSRDHRGSGNTIYF
TRBV6-5,NA,NA,TRBJ1-2,TGTGCCAGCAGTTACACAGTCGGCTATGGCTACACCTTC,CASSYTVGYGYTF
TRBV5-1,NA,NA,TRBJ2-2,TGCGCCAGCAGCTTGGGATGGCAGGGCACCGGGGAGCTGTTTTTT,CASSLGWQGTGELFF
TRBV9,TRBD1,NA,TRBJ1-2,TGTGCCAGCAGCCCCCGGGACAGGGTCGACTATGGCTACACCTTC,CASSPRDRVDYGYTF
TRBV9,NA,NA,TRBJ2-2,TGTGCCAGCAGCGTAGGTCCTTTGACCGGGGAGCTGTTTTTT,CASSVGPLTGELFF
TRBV5-4,NA,NA,TRBJ2-3,TGTGCCAGCAGCTTAGTGGGCAGAAGCACAGATACGCAGTATTTT,CASSLVGRSTDTQYF
TRBV6-4,TRBD1,NA,TRBJ1-1,TGTGCCAGCAAATCCGGACAGGGTGCCACTGAAGCTTTCTTT,CASKSGQGATEAFF
TRBV6-6,NA,NA,TRBJ2-6,TGTGCCAGCAGGGGGACCGCTGGGGCCAACGTCCTGACTTTC,CASRGTAGANVLTF
TRBV19,NA,NA,TRBJ1-5,TGTGCCAGTAGTATAGGACCGGCCCCCAATCAGCCCCAGCATTTT,CASSIGPAPNQPQHF
TRBV29-1,TRBD1,NA,TRBJ1-2,TGCAGCGTTGGGGACAGGGAAGACTATGGCTACACCTTC,CSVGDREDYGYTF
TRBV4-1,NA,once,TRBJ2-5,TGCGCCAGCAGCCAAAGGCGGCAAGAGACCCAGTACTTC,CASSQRRQETQYF
TRBV2,NA,NA,TRBJ2-1,TGTGCCAGCGGGGTAGCCCTTCTACTTTACAATGAGCAGTTCTTC,CASGVALLLYNEQFF
TRBV7-9,TRBD1,NA,TRBJ2-4,TGTGCCAGCAGCCCAGGGACAGGGATGAGTGTAAGGAACATTCAGTACTTC,CASSPGTGMSVRNIQYF
TRBV19,TRBD1,few,TRBJ1-2,TGTGCCAGTAGTATCTTACCAGGACAGGGGGCAACCTATGGCTACACCTTC,CASSILPGQGATYGYTF
TRBV11-2,NA,few,TRBJ2-2,TGTGCCAGCAGCTGGCAGGGCTCGAACACCGGGGAGCTGTTTTTT,CASSWQGSNTGELFF
TRBV5-6,TRBD2,NA,TRBJ2-7,TGTGCCAGCAGCTTGAGGGAGGGTTACGAGCAGTACTTC,CASSLREGYEQYF
TRBV19,NA,NA,TRBJ2-7,TGTGCCAGTAGTATAGATGGGGCGGGGGAGCAGTACTTC,CASSIDGAGEQYF
TRBV6-1,NA,NA,TRBJ2-3,TGTGCCAGCACTGCTTCAGATACGCAGTATTTT,CASTASDTQYF
TRBV18,NA,NA,TRBJ2-5,TGTGCCAGCTCACCACGACCCCCAGAGACCCAGTACTTC,CASSPRPPETQYF
TRBV27,NA,NA,TRBJ1-3,TGTGCCAGCAGTTCCCTTGGCGGGGGTTGGAACACCATATATTTT,CASSSLGGGWNTIYF
TRBV5-4,NA,NA,TRBJ2-1,TGTGCCAGCAGCTTAAACTCCGGCGGGGGCACCTACAATGAGCAGTTCTTC,CASSLNSGGGTYNEQFF
TRBV5-8,NA,NA,TRBJ2-7,TGTGCCAGCAGCCTGGTCGGACAAGGCCCCTACGAGCAGTACTTC,CASSLVGQGPYEQYF
TRBV13,NA,NA,TRBJ1-1,TGTGCCAGCCGGGGTCTGGGGACTGAAGCTTTCTTT,CASRGLGTEAFF